The T cell receptor (beta chain) under discussion was sequenced for a study of CD8 T cells in ankylosing spondylitis. TCRdb re-analysed the 5' RACE reads in MiXCR, keeping a single row per CDR3 protein. The table lists a few hundred thousand distinct CDR3 sequences, 20% of them singletons. CDR1 and CDR2 from the germline V gene are DFQATT and SNEGSKA (reference sequence). This CDR3 region has 12 residues. V lost 3 bases and J 3 bases, leaving 9 bases between the germline ends. The chain employs TRBV20-1 and TRBJ2-7; D is uncertain. Material: blood, either unsorted or a sorted T cell fraction (not recorded which). This sequence was found in a male donor with ankylosing spondylitis or in good health (not recorded which). This CDR3 is CSASACNYEQYV. The CDR3 nucleotides read TGCAGTGCTAGCGCCTGCAACTACGAGCAGTACGTC.